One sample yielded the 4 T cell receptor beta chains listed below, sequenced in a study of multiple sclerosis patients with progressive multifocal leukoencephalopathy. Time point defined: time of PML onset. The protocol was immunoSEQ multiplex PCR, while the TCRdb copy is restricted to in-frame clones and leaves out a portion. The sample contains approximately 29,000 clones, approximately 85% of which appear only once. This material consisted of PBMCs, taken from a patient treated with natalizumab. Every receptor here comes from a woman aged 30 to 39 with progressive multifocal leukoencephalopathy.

CDR3 residues: CAWSDAGQGFNEQFF. In DNA form, the CDR3 reads TGTGCCTGGAGTGATGCGGGACAGGGGTTCAATGAGCAGTTCTTC. The rearrangement uses TRBV30 and TRBJ2-1, with TRBD1 identical over 10 bases. The trim removed 1 base at V and 6 bases at J, leaving 6 bases unmatched. Germline CDR1 and CDR2: GTSNPN and SVGIG (reference sequence). This CDR3 contains 15 residues.

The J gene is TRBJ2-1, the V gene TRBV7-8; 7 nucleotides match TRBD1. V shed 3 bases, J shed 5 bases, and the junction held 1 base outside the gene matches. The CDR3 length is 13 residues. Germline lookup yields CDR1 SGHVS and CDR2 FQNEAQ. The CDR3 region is CASSFDRDNEQFF. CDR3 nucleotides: TGTGCCAGCAGCTTTGACAGGGACAATGAGCAGTTCTTC.

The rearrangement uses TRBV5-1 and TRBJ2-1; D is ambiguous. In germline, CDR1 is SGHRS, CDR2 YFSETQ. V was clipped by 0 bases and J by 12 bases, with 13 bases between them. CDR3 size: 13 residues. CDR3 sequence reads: CASSLGLDTGQFF. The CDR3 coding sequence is TGCGCCAGCAGCTTGGGACTGGATACGGGGCAGTTCTTC.

CDR3 coding DNA: TGTGCTAGTGGTTTGGGGGGACCTACCGCCGGGGAGCTGTTTTTT. It encodes CASGLGGPTAGELFF. The chain has TRBV12-5 and TRBJ2-2; D assignment may be TRBD1 or TRBD2 (5 bases each). This CDR3 contains 15 residues. Between the trimmed V and J ends, which lost 1 base and 6 bases, there was a span of 12 bases. Germline V gene lookup returns CDR1 LGHNT and CDR2 FRNRAP.